Following are 10 T cell receptor beta chains from one sample sequenced in a study of T cells in severe cutaneous drug reactions. Bulk and single-cell libraries used iRepertoire multiplex PCR with TCR subtype-specific primers. TCRdb re-called the multiplex PCR reads, yielding one record per CDR3 amino acid sequence without DNA. Here the sample table reports 950 to 1,500 distinct CDR3 sequences. Carbamazepine had induced Stevens-Johnson syndrome or toxic epidermal necrolysis in the sequenced donors. Sequenced sample: PBMCs. These receptors all come from a human donor with a severe cutaneous adverse drug reaction.

Its frequency marks this clonotype as large. The V and J genes are TRBV28 and TRBJ1-5; TCRdb lists TRBD1, though no DNA is available to test this call. CDR3 length: 16 residues. The germline V gene encodes CDR1 MDHEN and CDR2 SYDVKM. The CDR3 here is CASSFPDRDSNQPQHF.

This clonotype registers medium-sized by frequency. V gene TRBV3-1 combines with J gene TRBJ2-7; TCRdb calls TRBD2, which cannot be checked without DNA. The CDR3 length is 16 residues. Germline V gives CDR1 LGHDT, CDR2 YNNKEL (reference sequence). Here the CDR3 reads CASSLRTSGVAYEQYF.

Its frequency marks this clonotype as medium-sized (0.01 to 0.1%). This chain connects TRBV28 to TRBJ2-1; TCRdb returns TRBD1, unconfirmable since there is no DNA. The CDR3 covers 14 residues. The germline CDR1 and CDR2 sequences are MDHEN and SYDVKM. CDR3 region: CASSLTSPPHEQFF.

By frequency, this clonotype registers medium-sized. The V and J genes are TRBV19 and TRBJ1-5; TCRdb names TRBD1, which stays unverified in the absence of DNA. Germline CDR1 is LNHDA and CDR2 is SQIVND (reference sequence). There are 16 residues in the CDR3. CDR3 sequence reads: CASSISRGQPNQPQHF. Combining the CDR3 with reference TRBV19 and TRBJ1-5 gives the whole variable domain DGGITQSPKYLFRKEGQNVTLSCEQNLNHDAMYWYRQDPGQGLRLIYYSQIVNDFQKGDIAEGYSVSREKKESFPLTVTSAQKNPTAFYLCASSISRGQPNQPQHFGDGTRLSIL.

The gene calls are TRBV10-3 and TRBJ2-5; the D gene TCRdb calls, TRBD1, cannot be checked with no DNA. The CDR3 consists of 16 residues. In germline, CDR1 is ENHRY, CDR2 SYGVKD. The CDR3 loop reads CAISDLLDRGGETQYF.

Frequency places this clonotype as medium-sized. The V call is TRBV7-2, the J call TRBJ1-3; TCRdb's assignment of TRBD1 cannot be checked, as there is no DNA. The length of the CDR3 is 15 residues. Germline CDR1 SGHTA, CDR2 FQGNSA. The CDR3 protein is CASSLEPLSGNTIYF.

Measured by frequency, this clonotype is medium-sized. This chain links TRBV7-6 with TRBJ1-3; there is no DNA to check the TCRdb D call of TRBD1. CDR3 length: 17 residues. CDR1 is SGHVS and CDR2 is FNYEAQ in the germline V gene. CDR3 in amino acids: CASSLTQQGAFGNTIYF.

This clonotype shows up as medium-sized by frequency. This chain uses TRBV19 with TRBJ1-5; the D call of TRBD1 rests on TCRdb alone, since no DNA is present to check it. This CDR3 is built from 15 residues. Germline CDR1 LNHDA, CDR2 SQIVND (reference sequence). This CDR3 is CASSTQGRSNQPQHF.

This clonotype is labeled large based on frequency. The V call is TRBV28, the J call TRBJ2-6; absent DNA, TCRdb's TRBD1 call cannot be checked. CDR3 length: 17 residues. Germline lookup yields CDR1 MDHEN and CDR2 SYDVKM. The CDR3 spells CASSPTGLLSGANVLTF.

By frequency, this clonotype registers medium-sized. The chain combines TRBV27 with TRBJ2-5. This CDR3 region has 14 residues. Germline lookup yields CDR1 MNHEY and CDR2 SMNVEV (reference sequence). The CDR3 here is CASSFAGFGETQYF.